This T cell receptor beta chain is from a study of blood T cell repertoires in COVID-19. Clones were sequenced by immunoSEQ multiplex PCR, and TCRdb holds only the in-frame ones, with some missing. The repertoire holds under 300,000 clones, with approximately 85% as singletons. This clone was counted a single time. The germline V gene encodes CDR1 MDHEN and CDR2 SYDVKM. Trimming cost V 3 bases and J 7 bases; bases outside gene matches: 13. The CDR3 is 16 amino acids. The study recruited people aged about 18 to 90 years across some 23 US areas. Donors were grouped by their self-reported clinical history.

Input material: PBMCs or T cells enriched from blood (not recorded which). V gene TRBV28 combines with J gene TRBJ2-5; 8 nucleotides match TRBD1. This sequence originates from a woman aged 50 to 60 who had recovered from COVID-19. CDR3 amino acids: CASSLIFGQGMGTQYF. The CDR3, as DNA: TGTGCCAGCAGTTTGATCTTCGGACAGGGAATGGGGACCCAGTACTTC.